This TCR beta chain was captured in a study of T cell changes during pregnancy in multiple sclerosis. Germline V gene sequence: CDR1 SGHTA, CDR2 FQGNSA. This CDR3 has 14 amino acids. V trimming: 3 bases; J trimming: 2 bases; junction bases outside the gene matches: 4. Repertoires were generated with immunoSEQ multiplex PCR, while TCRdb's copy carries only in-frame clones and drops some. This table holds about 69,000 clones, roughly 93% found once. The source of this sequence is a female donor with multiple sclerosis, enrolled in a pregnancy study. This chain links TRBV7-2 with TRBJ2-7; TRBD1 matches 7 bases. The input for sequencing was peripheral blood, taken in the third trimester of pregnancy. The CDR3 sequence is CASSFHRGTYEQYF. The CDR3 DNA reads TGTGCCAGCAGCTTCCACAGGGGAACCTACGAGCAGTACTTC. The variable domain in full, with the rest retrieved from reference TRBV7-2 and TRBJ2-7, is GAGVSQSPSNKVTEKGKDVELRCDPISGHTALYWYRQSLGQGLEFLIYFQGNSAPDKSGLPSDRFSAERTGGSVSTLTIQRTQQEDSAVYLCASSFHRGTYEQYFGPGTRLTVT.